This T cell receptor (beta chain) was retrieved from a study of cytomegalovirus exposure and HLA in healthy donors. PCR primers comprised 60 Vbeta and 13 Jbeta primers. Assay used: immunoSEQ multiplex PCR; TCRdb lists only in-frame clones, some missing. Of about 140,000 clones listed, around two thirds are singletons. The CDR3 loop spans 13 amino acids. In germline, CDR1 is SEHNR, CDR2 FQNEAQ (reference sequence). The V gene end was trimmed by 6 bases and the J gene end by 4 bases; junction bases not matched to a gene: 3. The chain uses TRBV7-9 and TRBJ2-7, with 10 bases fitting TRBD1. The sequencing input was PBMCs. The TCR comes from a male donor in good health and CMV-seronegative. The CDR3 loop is CASRTGGEYEQYF. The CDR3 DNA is TGTGCCAGCAGGACAGGGGGCGAGTACGAGCAGTACTTC. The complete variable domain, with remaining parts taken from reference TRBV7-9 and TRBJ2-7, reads DTGVSQNPRHKITKRGQNVTFRCDPISEHNRLYWYRQTLGQGPEFLTYFQNEAQLEKSRLLSDRFSAERPKGSFSTLEIQRTEQGDSAMYLCASRTGGEYEQYFGPGTRLTVT.